This T cell receptor beta chain was captured in a study of post-analysis software for immune sequencing data. Study-wide results and caveats: The study found TRBV5-6, TRBV5-1 and TRBV20-1 among several TRBV segments more frequent in patients than controls.

Prepared TCR beta cDNA libraries contained unique molecular identifiers. TCRdb re-derived calls from the PCR reads in MiXCR, one entry per CDR3 protein. The sample holds about 770,000 distinct CDR3 sequences, around 42% seen once. The CDR3 runs 15 residues. The V end lost 1 base, the J end lost 6 bases, and 15 bases lay between the germline ends. CDR1 MNHEY and CDR2 SVGAGI come from the germline V gene. As to this clonotype: Its target is not known.

The sample comprised blood. The chain carries TRBV6-5 and TRBJ1-2; TRBD1 is a possible D gene (5 bases). This TCR was recovered from a girl aged 10 to 17 with multiple sclerosis. The CDR3 loop is CASSYYSQGKDGYTF. The DNA for the CDR3 is TGTGCCAGCAGTTACTACAGTCAGGGAAAGGATGGCTACACCTTC.